This T cell receptor (beta chain) was recovered during a study of neoadjuvant anti-PD-1 for oral cavity cancer. Study-wide background: Before surgery, most patients got three to four biweekly 3 mg/kg nivolumab doses.

Germline V lookup: CDR1 SGHNT, CDR2 YYREEE (reference sequence). Trimming took 3 bases from V and 5 from J, leaving 17 bases between them. The CDR3 consists of 15 residues. Clones were read by immunoSEQ multiplex PCR, and TCRdb kept only the in-frame ones, dropping some. The sample includes tens of thousands of clones, around 80% seen only once; the top ten take approximately 3.6%. The V gene is TRBV5-4, the J gene TRBJ1-2; D is possibly TRBD1 (5 bases). The specimen was PBMCs, collected before nivolumab (anti-PD-1) treatment. The receptor comes from a person aged 35 to 85 with oral cavity squamous cell carcinoma. CDR3 in amino acids: CASSSQRGTIYGYTF. DNA for the CDR3: TGTGCCAGCAGCTCCCAGAGGGGTACCATTTATGGCTACACCTTC.